These 32 T cell receptor beta chains came from one sample sequenced in a study of blood T cell repertoires in COVID-19. Using immunoSEQ multiplex PCR, the repertoire was profiled, and TCRdb retains in-frame clones only, with some absent. Here the sample spans some 97,000 clones, about 77% being singletons. Sequenced sample: peripheral blood. The receptor set was obtained from a man aged 65 to 79 with active or convalescent COVID-19.

This chain connects TRBV7-2 to TRBJ2-5; possible D gene TRBD1, 5 bases. V was clipped by 5 bases and J by 0 bases, with 13 bases between them. The germline V gene encodes CDR1 SGHTA and CDR2 FQGNSA. The CDR3 is 15 residues long. CDR3 loop: CASSPSRQYQETQYF. CDR3 DNA: TGTGCCAGCAGCCCGTCCCGACAGTACCAAGAGACCCAGTACTTC.

The V gene is TRBV15, the J gene TRBJ2-2; D is perhaps TRBD2 (6 bases). Per germline, CDR1 LNHNV and CDR2 YYDKDF (reference sequence). CDR3 size: 16 residues. Trimming shortened V by 0 bases and J by 7 bases, and 15 bases separated the two germline ends. CDR3 amino acids: CATSRERGRDSGELFF. The DNA of the CDR3 is TGTGCCACCAGCAGAGAAAGAGGGCGGGATAGCGGGGAGCTGTTTTTT.

This clone was picked up a small number of times. Different DNA sequences within this sample yield the same CDR3. V is TRBV5-1 and J is TRBJ2-5, with D uncertain. The CDR3 spans 13 residues. Per the germline V gene, CDR1 is SGHRS and CDR2 is YFSETQ. V lost 0 bases and J lost 4, with 7 bases in between. In nucleotides, the CDR3 is TGCGCCAGCAGCTTGGACTCCGGAGAGACCCAGTACTTC. It codes for CASSLDSGETQYF.

This clone occurred a few times. The rearrangement uses TRBV6-2 or TRBV6-3 and TRBJ2-1; TRBD1 agrees at 12 bases. The trim removed 5 bases at V and 9 bases at J, leaving 2 bases unmatched. Germline lookup yields CDR1 MNHEY and CDR2 SVGEGT. The CDR3 loop spans 13 amino acids. The CDR3 region is CASSGTGGLEQFF. DNA for the CDR3: TGTGCCAGCAGTGGGACAGGGGGCCTTGAGCAGTTCTTC.

This chain connects TRBV5-1 to TRBJ2-3; TRBD1 matches 11 bases. The germline V gene encodes CDR1 SGHRS and CDR2 YFSETQ. This CDR3 has 17 residues. V was pared by 4 bases and J by 2 bases, with 9 bases of the junction left unmatched. In DNA, the CDR3 is TGCGCCAGCAGCGCCTCCGGGACAGGGGGAGTCACAGATACGCAGTATTTT. Its translation is CASSASGTGGVTDTQYF.

The chain uses TRBV2 and TRBJ2-1, with 13 bases fitting TRBD2. The CDR3 has 16 amino acids. The trim removed 5 bases at V and 9 bases at J, leaving 10 bases unmatched. Germline loops: CDR1 SNHLY, CDR2 FYNNEI. The CDR3 DNA reads TGTGCCAGCAGTATCACTAGCGGGAGGGCCTTGGGTGAGCAGTTCTTC. As protein: CASSITSGRALGEQFF. The entire variable domain, with the rest obtained from reference TRBV2 and TRBJ2-1, is as follows: EPEVTQTPSHQVTQMGQEVILRCVPISNHLYFYWYRQILGQKVEFLVSFYNNEISEKSEIFDDQFSVERPDGSNFTLKIRSTKLEDSAMYFCASSITSGRALGEQFFGPGTRLTVL.

The CDR3 reads CAWTTGWGVESFF. The DNA for the CDR3 is TGTGCCTGGACCACTGGATGGGGGGTAGAGTCTTTCTTT. The rearrangement links TRBV30 to TRBJ1-1; D may be TRBD1 (5 bases). The CDR3 length is 13 residues. Germline loops: CDR1 GTSNPN, CDR2 SVGIG (reference sequence). V was trimmed by 4 bases and J by 12 bases, leaving 21 bases between them.

This chain uses TRBV19 with TRBJ2-3; the match to TRBD1 covers 8 bases. The germline gives CDR1 LNHDA, CDR2 SQIVND (reference sequence). This CDR3 contains 12 residues. The junction had 4 bases not matched to a gene; V was cut back by 9 bases and J by 5 bases. The CDR3 bases are TGTGCCAGACTTACAGGGGGAGATACGCAGTATTTT. Its protein product is CARLTGGDTQYF.

This sequence joins TRBV5-1 and TRBJ2-2; TRBD1 matches at 7 bases. The V segment lost 4 bases and the J segment 4 bases; nucleotides outside the gene matches: 7. This CDR3 region has 15 residues. Germline assignment: CDR1 SGHRS and CDR2 YFSETQ. The CDR3 DNA reads as TGCGCCAGCAGCCTGTCGGGACAGACCACCGGGGAGCTGTTTTTT. Encoded protein: CASSLSGQTTGELFF.

V and J are TRBV6-6 and TRBJ1-2, with a possible D match to TRBD1 (5 bases). The ends were cut back, 4 bases at V and 4 bases at J, with 16 bases in the middle. Looked up from germline, CDR1 is MNHNY and CDR2 is SVGAGI (reference sequence). The CDR3 spans 15 residues. CDR3 sequence: CASSSPGLRSYGYTF. DNA for the CDR3: TGTGCCAGCAGTTCGCCGGGACTCCGATCCTATGGCTACACCTTC.

The rearrangement uses TRBV11-2 and TRBJ2-1; no clear D. This CDR3 has 12 amino acids. The V end was cut by 3 bases, the J end by 13 bases, with 13 bases between. CDR1 SGHAT and CDR2 FQNNGV come from the germline V gene. The CDR3 spells CASSFSVRHQFF. The CDR3 coding sequence is TGTGCCAGCAGCTTTTCGGTCAGGCATCAGTTCTTC. The full variable domain, with the rest looked up from reference TRBV11-2 and TRBJ2-1, is EAGVAQSPRYKIIEKRQSVAFWCNPISGHATLYWYQQILGQGPKLLIQFQNNGVVDDSQLPKDRFSAERLKGVDSTLKIQPAKLEDSAVYLCASSFSVRHQFFGPGTRLTVL.

The rearrangement links TRBV3-1 (or the pseudogene TRBV3-2) to TRBJ1-6; D perhaps matches TRBD1 (6 bases). There are 13 residues in the CDR3. V was pared by 5 bases and J by 6 bases, with 8 bases between. Germline assignment: CDR1 LGHDT and CDR2 YNNKEL (reference sequence). The CDR3 DNA is TGTGCCAGCAGCGCGGACAGTAATTCACCCCTCCACTTT. Amino acid sequence: CASSADSNSPLHF.

The chain combines TRBV30 with TRBJ1-6; possibly TRBD1 for D (5 bases). V lost 4 bases to trimming and J lost 8 bases, with 18 bases between them. Germline CDR1 reads GTSNPN; CDR2 reads SVGIG (reference sequence). The CDR3 is made up of 15 amino acids. For the CDR3, the DNA is TGTGCCTGGACCGGTGGGGGGTCGGGGGATTCACCCCTCCACTTT. Translation: CAWTGGGSGDSPLHF.

This chain uses TRBV4-2 with TRBJ2-7; TRBD2 matches 13 bases. The CDR3 covers 15 residues. With V trimmed by 4 bases and J by 2 bases, 2 bases remained unmatched. CDR1 and CDR2 (germline): LGHNA, YNFKEQ. CDR3 protein: CASSRGTSGTYEQYF. In nucleotides, the CDR3 is TGTGCCAGCAGCCGCGGGACTAGCGGGACCTACGAGCAGTACTTC.

J is TRBJ2-2 and V is TRBV21-1; no DNA check was done on the table's D call, TRBD2. TRBV21-1 is given as a pseudogene. The CDR3 has 18 amino acids. CDR3 DNA sequence: TGTGCCAGCAGCCCCCGATTAGCGGGAGGGCCGGACACCGGGGAGCTGTTTTTT. Amino acid sequence: CASSPRLAGGPDTGELFF.

The rearrangement uses TRBV19 and TRBJ1-5, with 7 bases fitting TRBD1. The germline V gene has CDR1 LNHDA and CDR2 SQIVND (reference sequence). Trimming took 6 bases from V and 1 from J; bases not matched to a gene: 6. The CDR3 covers 15 residues. The CDR3 loop is CASRISGGSNQPQHF. Here the CDR3 DNA reads TGTGCCAGTAGGATTTCAGGGGGGAGCAATCAGCCCCAGCATTTT.

V usage is TRBV12-3 or TRBV12-4 and J usage is TRBJ2-7, with 9 bases that match TRBD1. This CDR3 spans 12 amino acids. The CDR3 DNA sequence: TGTGCAGCCGGGACAGGGCCCTACGAGCAGTACTTC. Amino acid sequence: CAAGTGPYEQYF.

The chain uses TRBV5-1 and TRBJ1-2; TRBD1 might be the D (6 bases). Trimming shortened V by 0 bases and J by 8 bases, and 17 bases separated the two germline ends. There are 15 residues in the CDR3. The germline V gene has CDR1 SGHRS and CDR2 YFSETQ. The CDR3 reads CASSLGQGRTMGYTF. The CDR3 nucleotides are TGCGCCAGCAGCTTGGGGCAGGGGCGTACTATGGGCTACACCTTC.

This clone was counted once. V gene TRBV24-1 combines with J gene TRBJ2-1; a weak D match, TRBD2 (5 bases). Trimming left V 7 bases short and J 14 bases short, with 17 bases between. The length of the CDR3 is 12 residues. Per germline, CDR1 KGHDR and CDR2 SFDVKD. This CDR3 reads CATSSEAMSKFF. Written as DNA, the CDR3 is TGTGCCACCAGCTCGGAGGCGATGAGCAAGTTCTTC.

The genes are TRBV19 and TRBJ1-1; 8 bases are a match to TRBD1. Trimming at V came to 5 bases and at J to 7 bases, leaving 0 bases not matched to a gene. This CDR3 spans 11 amino acids. CDR1 and CDR2 from the germline V gene are LNHDA and SQIVND (reference sequence). As DNA, the CDR3 is TGTGCCAGTAGTGACAGGGGTGAAGCTTTCTTT. Amino acids: CASSDRGEAFF.

The genes are TRBV5-1 and TRBJ2-7; TRBD1 is a possible D gene (6 bases). Germline CDR1 is SGHRS and CDR2 is YFSETQ. This CDR3 is 15 amino acids long. V gave up 4 bases and J gave up 0 bases, with 14 bases separating them. In DNA form, the CDR3 reads TGCGCCAGCAGCCAACAACAGGGCCCCTCCTACGAGCAGTACTTC. It specifies CASSQQQGPSYEQYF.

The chain joins TRBV5-1 to TRBJ1-2; 9 bases are shared with TRBD1. The germline V gene has CDR1 SGHRS and CDR2 YFSETQ. CDR3 length: 16 residues. V lost 0 bases and J lost 4; bases outside the gene matches: 7. The CDR3 loop is CASSLAGDRVSYGYTF. CDR3 nucleotide sequence: TGCGCCAGCAGCTTGGCAGGGGACAGGGTCTCCTATGGCTACACCTTC.

This clone was recorded once. V is TRBV5-4 and J is TRBJ2-1, with D maybe TRBD2 (5 bases). The germline CDR1 and CDR2 sequences are SGHNT and YYREEE (reference sequence). The CDR3 is 16 residues long. V was cut by 4 bases and J by 7 bases, with 21 bases left in between. The CDR3 sequence: CASSAPRGEGGNEQFF. CDR3 nucleotide sequence: TGTGCCAGCAGCGCCCCCCGGGGTGAAGGTGGGAATGAGCAGTTCTTC.

The V gene is TRBV7-3, the J gene TRBJ1-1; weak D call: TRBD1 (6 bases). There are 17 residues in the CDR3. The V end lost 1 base, the J end lost 5 bases, and 20 bases lay between the germline ends. In germline, CDR1 is SGHTA, CDR2 FQGTGA. The CDR3 region is CASSLSSPFSGDTEAFF. The CDR3 DNA reads as TGTGCCAGCAGCTTAAGCTCCCCCTTCTCAGGGGATACTGAAGCTTTCTTT.

There are many counts of this clone. The J gene is TRBJ2-1, the V gene TRBV4-1; 10 bases are shared with TRBD2. Trimming at V came to 1 base and at J to 7 bases, leaving 4 bases not matched to a gene. In germline, CDR1 is MGHRA, CDR2 YSYEKL. There are 15 residues in the CDR3. The CDR3, as DNA: TGCGCCAGCAGCCAAGGGCTAGCGGGGGTTAATGAGCAGTTCTTC. This gives the protein CASSQGLAGVNEQFF.

This chain connects TRBV7-9 to TRBJ2-7; 10 positions agree with TRBD2. The germline V gene has CDR1 SEHNR and CDR2 FQNEAQ (reference sequence). Unmatched junction bases numbered 2, after V lost 2 bases and J lost 1 base. CDR3 length: 15 amino acids. The CDR3 bases are TGTGCCAGCAGCTTACCTAGCGGGAGTTCCTACGAGCAGTACTTC. This gives the protein CASSLPSGSSYEQYF.

V and J are TRBV27 and TRBJ2-3; possible D gene TRBD1, 5 bases. The germline CDR1 and CDR2 sequences are MNHEY and SMNVEV (reference sequence). V lost 6 bases, J lost 0 bases, and 16 bases lay in between. CDR3 size: 16 residues. DNA for the CDR3: TGTGCCAGCAGCACGACAGTCCATATTAGCACAGATACGCAGTATTTT. It specifies CASSTTVHISTDTQYF.

This rearrangement joins TRBV30 to TRBJ2-7; unclear D gene. The CDR3 is made up of 12 amino acids. Between the trimmed V and J ends, which lost 2 bases and 4 bases, there was a span of 9 bases. Looked up from germline, CDR1 is GTSNPN and CDR2 is SVGIG (reference sequence). The CDR3 loop reads CAWSPRNYEQYF. CDR3 coding DNA: TGTGCCTGGAGTCCCAGGAATTACGAGCAGTACTTC.

This chain links TRBV30 with TRBJ1-4; a possible D gene is TRBD1 (5 bases). Germline CDR1 and CDR2: GTSNPN and SVGIG (reference sequence). CDR3 length: 14 residues. V lost 4 bases and J lost 8, with 17 bases in between. CDR3 sequence reads: CAWTPSGANEKLFF. CDR3 nucleotide sequence: TGTGCCTGGACCCCCTCTGGGGCGAACGAAAAACTGTTTTTT.

A note on this clone: Distinct nucleotide sequences in the sample also encode this CDR3. This chain uses TRBV5-1 with TRBJ2-3; possibly TRBD1 for D (6 bases). Germline V gene sequence: CDR1 SGHRS, CDR2 YFSETQ. The CDR3 has 12 residues. The ends were cut back, 1 base at V and 6 bases at J, with 6 bases in the middle. For the CDR3, the DNA is TGCGCCAGCAGCTTGAGGGGGGATACGCAGTATTTT. It encodes CASSLRGDTQYF.

The gene calls are TRBV2 and TRBJ1-4, with 7 bases that match TRBD1. Trimming took 9 bases from V and 17 from J; bases not matched to a gene: 9. This CDR3 comprises 10 residues. Per germline, CDR1 SNHLY and CDR2 FYNNEI. CDR3 DNA: TGTGCCAGTTCCGGGGACAGTCTTTTTTTT. It translates to CASSGDSLFF.

This clone was seen a handful of times. This chain links TRBV6-4 with TRBJ2-7; a weak D match, TRBD2 (5 bases). The CDR3 runs to 14 residues. Trimming removed 3 bases at V and 8 bases at J, with 17 bases between. The germline V gene has CDR1 MRHNA and CDR2 SNTAGT. As DNA, the CDR3 is TGTGCCAGCAGTGATCCCTTGGAGGTTATGAAGCAGTACTTC. Its protein product is CASSDPLEVMKQYF.